This T cell receptor (beta chain) was recorded in a study of blood T cell repertoires in COVID-19. Turning to the study itself: Sites in the United States, Italy and Spain provided acute and convalescent COVID-19 samples. PBMCs, B-cell-depleted T cells, or T cells provided the cDNA or gDNA that made up the material.

The CDR3 extends over 16 amino acids. Trimming pared 8 bases from V and 3 bases from J, leaving 25 bases between. Germline V CDR1 and CDR2: SQVTM, ANQGSEA. The authors' processing: How many nucleated cells were present was estimated from reference gene primer amplification. The data were produced by immunoSEQ multiplex PCR, yet TCRdb's version contains in-frame clones alone and is incomplete. That table gives V, J and clone size, and the DNA gave D and trimming. In the table there are under 100,000 clones, about nine tenths of which are singletons. This clonotype originated in a woman in her seventies with acute or convalescent COVID-19. The specimen sequenced was peripheral blood. The gene calls are TRBV29-1 and TRBJ1-2; TRBD1 might be the D (6 bases). The DNA of the CDR3 is TGCAGCACTGGTGGGGACACCCGCGGTGGTGACTATGGCTACACCTTC. This sequence encodes CSTGGDTRGGDYGYTF. The whole variable domain, remainder taken from reference TRBV29-1 and TRBJ1-2, is SAVISQKPSRDICQRGTSLTIQCQVDSQVTMMFWYRQQPGQSLTLIATANQGSEATYESGFVIDKFPISRPNLTFSTLTVSNMSPEDSSIYLCSTGGDTRGGDYGYTFGSGTRLTVV.